The text below deals with one T cell receptor (beta chain). One end of the junction does not line up with germline, which may come from a read error. CDR1 and CDR2 from the germline V gene are SGHTS and YDEGEE. The CDR3 runs to 11 residues. This entry is derived from a study of cytomegalovirus exposure and HLA in healthy donors. PCR employed 60 Vbeta and 13 Jbeta primers. Assay used: immunoSEQ multiplex PCR; TCRdb lists only in-frame clones, some missing. The sample has some 30,000 clones; approximately 47% are singletons. The TCR originated in a woman aged 45-59 years in good health and CMV-seronegative. The rearrangement uses TRBV5-8 and TRBJ1-2; D gene unclear. Sample: PBMCs. The CDR3 protein is CASSRWVGVPF. CDR3 bases: TGTGCCAGCAGCCGGTGGGTTGGAGTACCCTTC.